Each of the 32 T cell receptor beta chains below was sequenced from the same sample in a study of blood T cell repertoires in COVID-19. TCRdb's copy holds only in-frame clones and misses some; the assay was immunoSEQ multiplex PCR. Of a few hundred thousand clones listed, under 90% were seen once; the top ten hold 1.5% to 2%. Sequencing used peripheral blood. The source is a woman aged 25 to 45 with COVID-19, enrolled during active disease.

The gene calls are TRBV5-8 and TRBJ1-5; TRBD1 might be the D (6 bases). V was pared by 1 base and J by 4 bases, with 9 bases between. Germline CDR1 reads SGHTS; CDR2 reads YDEGEE. The CDR3 has 14 residues. CDR3 sequence (DNA): TGTGCCAGCAGCTTGTGGGACACTAATCAGCCCCAGCATTTT. This codes for CASSLWDTNQPQHF.

The chain joins TRBV6-2 or TRBV6-3 to TRBJ2-2; the match to TRBD2 covers 9 bases. The CDR3 is made up of 18 amino acids. The V gene's germline CDR1 is MNHEY and CDR2 SVGEGT. Trimming removed 0 bases from V and 3 bases from J; junction bases left unmatched: 8. The CDR3 loop is CASSYSLSGGPYTGELFF. The DNA of the CDR3 is TGTGCCAGCAGTTACTCTCTAAGCGGGGGGCCTTACACCGGGGAGCTGTTTTTT.

In regard to this clone: The junction and the germline gene differ at one end; a read error may be behind it. The sample contains more than one DNA sequence encoding this CDR3. The V gene is TRBV6-1, the J gene TRBJ1-1; D unresolved. This CDR3 is built from 11 residues. Germline CDR1 is MNHNS and CDR2 is SASEGT. CDR3 residues: CASSEGGEAFF. In DNA, the CDR3 is TGTGCCAGCAGCGAAGGAGGTGAAGCTTTCTTT.

The chain is built from TRBV9 and TRBJ1-2; the match to TRBD1 covers 8 bases. This CDR3 is 13 amino acids long. The ends lost 3 bases at V and 7 bases at J; junction bases unmatched: 5. Germline V lookup: CDR1 SGDLS, CDR2 YYNGEE. This CDR3 reads CASSGTGLLGYTF. DNA for the CDR3: TGTGCCAGCAGCGGGACAGGGCTTCTTGGCTACACCTTC.

This chain uses TRBV28 with TRBJ2-5; TRBD2 aligns across 14 bases. Trimming took 5 bases from V and 2 from J; bases not matched to a gene: 4. The CDR3 is made up of 16 amino acids. Germline CDR1 and CDR2: MDHEN and SYDVKM. The CDR3 here is CASSPGTSGGQETQYF. DNA for the CDR3: TGTGCCAGCAGTCCCGGGACTAGCGGGGGACAAGAGACCCAGTACTTC.

The rearrangement links TRBV3-1 (or the pseudogene TRBV3-2) to TRBJ2-3, with 12 positions matching TRBD2. V dropped 4 bases and J dropped 2; count of bases not matched to a gene: 16. The CDR3 is made up of 20 amino acids. Germline V gene data show CDR1 as LGHDT and CDR2 as YNNKEL (reference sequence). The CDR3, as DNA: TGTGCCAGCAGCCCCACAAAGGCACTAGCGGGGGGCCTGCTCACAGATACGCAGTATTTT. Its translation: CASSPTKALAGGLLTDTQYF.

The gene calls are TRBV19 and TRBJ1-1; D is possibly TRBD1 (5 bases). Germline V gene lookup returns CDR1 LNHDA and CDR2 SQIVND (reference sequence). Between the trimmed V and J ends, which lost 8 bases and 5 bases, there was a span of 12 bases. This CDR3 is built from 12 residues. CDR3 amino acids: CASENRRTEAFF. The CDR3 nucleotides read TGTGCCAGTGAAAACAGGAGAACTGAAGCTTTCTTT.

The CDR3 loop reads CASTEGALVVEQFF. The DNA for the CDR3 is TGTGCCTCCACGGAGGGGGCGCTTGTGGTTGAGCAGTTCTTC. This chain joins TRBV19 and TRBJ2-1; a weak D match, TRBD1 (7 bases). Germline assignment: CDR1 LNHDA and CDR2 SQIVND (reference sequence). Trimming stripped 11 bases from V and 9 bases from J, with 23 bases between. This CDR3 spans 14 amino acids.

This chain connects TRBV4-1 to TRBJ2-2, with D hard to call. Germline V lookup: CDR1 MGHRA, CDR2 YSYEKL. Trimming stripped 3 bases from V and 5 bases from J, with 16 bases between. The CDR3 totals 16 residues. CDR3 loop: CASSQSDGFGTGELFF. The DNA of the CDR3 is TGCGCCAGCAGCCAGTCCGACGGGTTCGGAACCGGGGAGCTGTTTTTT.

This clone was seen a single time. This chain uses TRBV9 with TRBJ1-3; D not certain. The CDR3 loop spans 14 amino acids. V lost 0 bases and J 0 bases, leaving 4 bases between the germline ends. From germline, CDR1 is SGDLS and CDR2 YYNGEE. This CDR3 is CASSVDISGNTIYF. In DNA, the CDR3 is TGTGCCAGCAGCGTAGACATCTCTGGAAACACCATATATTTT.

This chain links TRBV27 with TRBJ2-1; maybe TRBD2 (5 bases). The CDR3 runs to 13 residues. The V gene's germline CDR1 is MNHEY and CDR2 SMNVEV (reference sequence). V lost 5 bases to trimming and J lost 4 bases, with 9 bases between them. CDR3 DNA sequence: TGTGCCAGCAGTCCGGACTCTTACAATGAGCAGTTCTTC. It encodes CASSPDSYNEQFF.

The chain couples TRBV5-1 to TRBJ2-5; 9 bases map to TRBD1. V lost 1 base, J lost 6 bases, and 10 bases stayed unmatched. The CDR3 extends over 16 amino acids. In germline, CDR1 is SGHRS, CDR2 YFSETQ. The CDR3 region has the DNA TGCGCCAGCAGCTTGATAGTGACAGGGGGAGCGAAGACCCAGTACTTC. Translated, it gives CASSLIVTGGAKTQYF.

This chain links TRBV19 with TRBJ1-1, with D perhaps TRBD1 (6 bases). Germline V lookup: CDR1 LNHDA, CDR2 SQIVND (reference sequence). The CDR3 extends over 16 amino acids. The V end was cut by 4 bases, the J end by 4 bases, with 19 bases between. Here the CDR3 DNA reads TGTGCCAGTAGTACCAACCCCCCGACAGGTGGCACTGAAGCTTTCTTT. Amino acid sequence: CASSTNPPTGGTEAFF.

This clone appeared once. This chain connects TRBV11-2 to TRBJ2-1; 7 bases are a match to TRBD2. The CDR3 is made up of 15 amino acids. Germline assignment: CDR1 SGHAT and CDR2 FQNNGV. V was pared by 4 bases and J by 9 bases, with 12 bases of the junction left unmatched. The CDR3 region has the DNA TGTGCCAGCAGCTCTTACGGGACTAAAAAAGGTGAGCAGTTCTTC. It specifies CASSSYGTKKGEQFF. The full variable domain, its missing parts supplied by reference TRBV11-2 and TRBJ2-1, is EAGVAQSPRYKIIEKRQSVAFWCNPISGHATLYWYQQILGQGPKLLIQFQNNGVVDDSQLPKDRFSAERLKGVDSTLKIQPAKLEDSAVYLCASSSYGTKKGEQFFGPGTRLTVL.

In DNA form, the CDR3 reads TGTGCCAGCAGTTCTACCACAGGGGCTGGAAACACCATATATTTT. Translated, it gives CASSSTTGAGNTIYF. J is TRBJ1-3 and V is TRBV28; 7 bases line up with TRBD1. The CDR3 is 15 residues long. The V gene end was trimmed by 4 bases and the J gene end by 2 bases; junction bases not matched to a gene: 5. The germline V gene encodes CDR1 MDHEN and CDR2 SYDVKM. The whole variable domain, filled in from reference TRBV28 and TRBJ1-3, reads DVKVTQSSRYLVKRTGEKVFLECVQDMDHENMFWYRQDPGLGLRLIYFSYDVKMKEKGDIPEGYSVSREKKERFSLILESASTNQTSMYLCASSSTTGAGNTIYFGEGSWLTVV.

This chain joins TRBV5-1 and TRBJ1-1; possibly TRBD1 for D (5 bases). The CDR3 covers 15 residues. The V end was cut by 2 bases, the J end by 4 bases, with 15 bases between. Germline lookup yields CDR1 SGHRS and CDR2 YFSETQ. The CDR3 region is CASSLTTGASTEAFF. CDR3 nucleotides: TGCGCCAGCAGCTTAACAACAGGTGCTTCCACTGAAGCTTTCTTT.

The CDR3 loop reads CASSPRRLLDPEAFF. As DNA, the CDR3 is TGTGCCAGCAGCCCCCGCCGACTCCTAGACCCTGAAGCTTTCTTT. The V call is TRBV11-2, the J call TRBJ1-1; D is undetermined. Germline CDR1 SGHAT, CDR2 FQNNGV. V was trimmed by 5 bases and J by 6 bases, leaving 19 bases between them. CDR3 length equals 15 residues.

V gene TRBV5-1 combines with J gene TRBJ2-2; D is possibly TRBD1 (5 bases). V was trimmed by 1 base and J by 7 bases, leaving 17 bases between them. Per germline, CDR1 SGHRS and CDR2 YFSETQ. The CDR3 length is 16 residues. Here the CDR3 DNA reads TGCGCCAGCAGCTTGATGTTCCAGGGTGCCGACGGGGAGCTGTTTTTT. Translating gives CASSLMFQGADGELFF.

The chain has TRBV5-1 and TRBJ1-3; tentatively, D is TRBD1 (6 bases). Germline V CDR1 and CDR2: SGHRS, YFSETQ. This CDR3 is built from 18 residues. V was trimmed by 1 base and J by 1 base, leaving 18 bases between them. DNA for the CDR3: TGCGCCAGCAGCTTGATAACAGGGATAGGTCGATCTGGAAACACCATATATTTT. This encodes CASSLITGIGRSGNTIYF.

The genes are TRBV2 and TRBJ2-2, with 13 bases lining up with TRBD2. Germline CDR1 reads SNHLY; CDR2 reads FYNNEI. The ends lost 4 bases at V and 3 bases at J; junction bases unmatched: 5. This CDR3 region has 17 residues. The CDR3 spells CASSGTSGGLYTGELFF. DNA of the CDR3: TGTGCCAGCAGTGGGACTAGCGGGGGACTTTACACCGGGGAGCTGTTTTTT.

The V gene is TRBV28, the J gene TRBJ1-1; 10 bases match TRBD1. The CDR3 length is 15 residues. The germline gives CDR1 MDHEN, CDR2 SYDVKM. J gave up 4 bases and V 7 bases, and 9 bases lay outside the gene matches. CDR3 sequence (DNA): TGTGCCAGCACCGGGGGACAGGGGTGGTTCACTGAAGCTTTCTTT. Translation gives CASTGGQGWFTEAFF.

The chain combines TRBV27 with TRBJ1-4; 10 nucleotides line up with TRBD1. This CDR3 is built from 15 residues. CDR1 and CDR2 (germline): MNHEY, SMNVEV (reference sequence). V gave up 6 bases and J gave up 6 bases; unmatched junction bases: 7. In nucleotides, the CDR3 is TGTGCCAGCAGCTCCCCCGGGACAGGGGATGAAAAACTGTTTTTT. Its translation: CASSSPGTGDEKLFF.

The genes are TRBV2 and TRBJ1-1; D uncertain. This CDR3 has 13 amino acids. Germline V CDR1 and CDR2: SNHLY, FYNNEI. Trimming took off 2 bases at V and 5 bases at J, with 9 bases between the two ends. The CDR3 is CASSEMAETEAFF. The CDR3 bases are TGTGCCAGCAGTGAAATGGCGGAAACTGAAGCTTTCTTT.

The V and J genes are TRBV2 and TRBJ1-1; tentative D call: TRBD1 (5 bases). Per germline, CDR1 SNHLY and CDR2 FYNNEI. The germline V and J ends were trimmed by 1 base and 5 bases, with 14 bases remaining between them. CDR3 size: 15 residues. Written as DNA, the CDR3 is TGTGCCAGCAGTGAAGGGGTCCTCGGGGGAACTGAAGCTTTCTTT. It encodes CASSEGVLGGTEAFF.

The chain combines TRBV28 with TRBJ2-1; no clear D gene. From germline, CDR1 is MDHEN and CDR2 SYDVKM. The CDR3 has 12 residues. V lost 8 bases, J lost 4 bases, and 9 bases lay in between. CDR3: CASVTPYNEQFF. In DNA, the CDR3 is TGTGCCAGCGTCACACCGTACAATGAGCAGTTCTTC.

The genes are TRBV28 and TRBJ2-6, with 8 bases that match TRBD2. Germline assignment: CDR1 MDHEN and CDR2 SYDVKM. The CDR3 extends over 15 amino acids. Trimming at V came to 5 bases and at J to 1 base, leaving 1 base not matched to a gene. CDR3 bases: TGTGCCAGCAGTCGCGGGGGGTCTGGGGCCAACGTCCTGACTTTC. Translating gives CASSRGGSGANVLTF.

The V and J genes are TRBV5-1 and TRBJ1-1; D possibly corresponds to TRBD1 (5 bases). The CDR3 runs to 16 residues. V was clipped by 0 bases and J by 0 bases, with 12 bases between them. Germline CDR1 SGHRS, CDR2 YFSETQ. CDR3 sequence reads: CASSLAVGGVNTEAFF. The CDR3 nucleotides are TGCGCCAGCAGCTTGGCCGTGGGGGGAGTGAACACTGAAGCTTTCTTT.

The chain joins TRBV6-5 to TRBJ2-5, with unresolved D. The CDR3 sequence is 13 residues long. Germline CDR1 reads MNHEY; CDR2 reads SVGAGI. Trimming took 4 bases from V and 1 from J, leaving 7 bases between them. The CDR3 protein is CASSFYSQETQYF. The CDR3 region has the DNA TGTGCCAGCAGTTTCTACAGCCAAGAGACCCAGTACTTC.

The chain recombines TRBV2 with TRBJ2-2, with TRBD2 matching 9 bases. V was pared by 1 base and J by 6 bases, with 9 bases of the junction left unmatched. The CDR3 is 17 residues long. Germline V gene lookup returns CDR1 SNHLY and CDR2 FYNNEI. The CDR3 reads CASSEGLAGLRAGELFF. The CDR3 coding sequence is TGTGCCAGCAGTGAAGGGCTAGCGGGGTTGAGAGCCGGGGAGCTGTTTTTT.

This chain connects TRBV4-1 to TRBJ1-4; TRBD1 matches at 7 bases. The V gene end was trimmed by 2 bases and the J gene end by 4 bases; junction bases not matched to a gene: 4. CDR3 length: 15 residues. The germline CDR1 and CDR2 sequences are MGHRA and YSYEKL. This chain's CDR3 is CASSQQTGFNEKLFF. CDR3 nucleotides: TGCGCCAGCAGCCAACAGACAGGGTTTAATGAAAAACTGTTTTTT.

The rearrangement joins TRBV18 to TRBJ2-5; D is unclear. In germline, CDR1 is KGHSH, CDR2 LQKENI. CDR3 length: 13 amino acids. V was shortened by 6 bases and J by 4 bases, with 12 bases between the two germline ends. The CDR3 coding sequence is TGTGCCAGCTCCAGGCCCCAACCAGAGACCCAGTACTTC. Amino acids: CASSRPQPETQYF.

The V call is TRBV2, the J call TRBJ1-2; maybe TRBD1 (6 bases). Trimming took off 6 bases at V and 5 bases at J, with 10 bases between the two ends. Germline assignment: CDR1 SNHLY and CDR2 FYNNEI. There are 12 residues in the CDR3. In nucleotides, the CDR3 is TGTGCCAGCAGGATACAGGGTTATGGCTACACCTTC. Amino acids: CASRIQGYGYTF.